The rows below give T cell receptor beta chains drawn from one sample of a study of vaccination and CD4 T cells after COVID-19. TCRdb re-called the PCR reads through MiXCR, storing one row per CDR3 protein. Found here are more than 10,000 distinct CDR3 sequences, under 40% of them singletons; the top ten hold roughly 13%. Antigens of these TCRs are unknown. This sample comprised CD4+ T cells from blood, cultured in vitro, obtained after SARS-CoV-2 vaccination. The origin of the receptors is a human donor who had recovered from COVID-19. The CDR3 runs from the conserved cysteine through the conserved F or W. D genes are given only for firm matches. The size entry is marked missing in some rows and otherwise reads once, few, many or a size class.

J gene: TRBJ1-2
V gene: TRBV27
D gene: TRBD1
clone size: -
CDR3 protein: CASSAPLGQGYGYTF
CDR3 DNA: TGTGCCAGCAGTGCACCTCTCGGACAGGGCTATGGCTACACCTTC

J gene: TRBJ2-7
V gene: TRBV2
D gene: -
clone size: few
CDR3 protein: CASSERARAYEQYF
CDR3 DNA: TGTGCCAGCAGTGAAAGGGCGCGGGCCTACGAGCAGTACTTC

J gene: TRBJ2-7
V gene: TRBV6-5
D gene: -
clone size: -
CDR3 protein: CASSYYRDPRGEQYF
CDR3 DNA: TGTGCCAGCAGTTACTACCGGGACCCTAGGGGCGAGCAGTACTTC

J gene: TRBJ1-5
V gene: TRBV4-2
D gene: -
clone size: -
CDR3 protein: CASSQAYREANQPQHF
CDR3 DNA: TGTGCCAGCAGCCAAGCATACAGGGAGGCTAATCAGCCCCAGCATTTT

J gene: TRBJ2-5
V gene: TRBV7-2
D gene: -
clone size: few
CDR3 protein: CASSFKPGAETQYF
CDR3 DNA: TGTGCCAGCAGCTTCAAGCCCGGAGCGGAGACCCAGTACTTC

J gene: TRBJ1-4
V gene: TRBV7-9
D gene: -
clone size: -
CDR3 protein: CASSPGQLNEKLFF
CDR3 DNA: TGTGCCAGCAGCCCTGGGCAGCTTAATGAAAAACTGTTTTTT

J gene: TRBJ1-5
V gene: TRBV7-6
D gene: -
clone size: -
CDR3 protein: CASSPRGADQPQHF
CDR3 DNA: TGTGCCAGCAGCCCCCGCGGGGCGGATCAGCCCCAGCATTTT

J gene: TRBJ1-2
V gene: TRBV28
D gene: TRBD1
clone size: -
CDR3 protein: CASSSGTGFGYTF
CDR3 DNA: TGTGCCAGCAGTTCCGGGACAGGGTTCGGCTACACCTTC

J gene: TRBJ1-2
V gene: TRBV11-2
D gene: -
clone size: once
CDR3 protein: CASSPTIQHRSYGYTF
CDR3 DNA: TGTGCCAGCAGCCCAACTATACAGCACCGTAGCTATGGCTACACCTTC

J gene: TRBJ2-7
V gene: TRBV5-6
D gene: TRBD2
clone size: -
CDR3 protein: CASSLASGRAASPYEQYF
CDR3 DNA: TGTGCCAGCAGCTTGGCCAGCGGGAGGGCCGCAAGTCCCTACGAGCAGTACTTC

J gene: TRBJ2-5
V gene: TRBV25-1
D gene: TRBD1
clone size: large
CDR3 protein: CASSDSRTGVNQYF
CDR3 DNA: TGTGCCAGCAGTGATTCCCGGACAGGGGTAAACCAGTACTTC

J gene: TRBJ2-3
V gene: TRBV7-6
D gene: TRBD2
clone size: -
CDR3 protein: CASSPLAGVPDTQYF
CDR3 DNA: TGTGCCAGCAGCCCGTTAGCGGGAGTGCCAGATACGCAGTATTTT

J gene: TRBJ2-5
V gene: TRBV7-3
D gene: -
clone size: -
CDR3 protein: CASSPSTVGTQYF
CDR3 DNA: TGTGCCAGCAGCCCGTCAACGGTGGGGACCCAGTACTTC

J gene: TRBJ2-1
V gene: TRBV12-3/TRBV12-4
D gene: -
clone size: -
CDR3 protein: CASSFSGATYNEQFF
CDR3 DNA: TGTGCCAGCAGTTTCTCGGGAGCGACGTACAATGAGCAGTTCTTC

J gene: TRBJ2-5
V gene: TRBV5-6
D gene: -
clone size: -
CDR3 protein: CASSLRWGIVGTQYF
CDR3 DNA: TGTGCCAGCAGCTTGCGGTGGGGTATAGTTGGGACCCAGTACTTC

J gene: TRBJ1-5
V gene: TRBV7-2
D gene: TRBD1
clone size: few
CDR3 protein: CASSLTGGLGQPQHF
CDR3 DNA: TGTGCCAGCAGCTTAACAGGGGGCTTAGGACAGCCCCAGCATTTT

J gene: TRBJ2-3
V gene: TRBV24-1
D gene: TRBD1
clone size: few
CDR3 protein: CATSDLPGQGATDTQYF
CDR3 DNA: TGTGCCACCAGTGATTTGCCGGGACAGGGGGCCACAGATACGCAGTATTTT

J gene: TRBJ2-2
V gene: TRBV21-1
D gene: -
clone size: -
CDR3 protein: CASSKALSADQILNTGELFF
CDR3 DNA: TGTGCCAGCAGCAAAGCGCTTTCAGCGGACCAGATCTTGAACACCGGGGAGCTGTTTTTT

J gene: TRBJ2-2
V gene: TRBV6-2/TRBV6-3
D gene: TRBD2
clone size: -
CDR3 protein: CASSYRLGLAGGLRELFF
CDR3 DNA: TGTGCCAGCAGTTACCGGCTGGGACTAGCGGGAGGACTAAGGGAGCTGTTTTTT

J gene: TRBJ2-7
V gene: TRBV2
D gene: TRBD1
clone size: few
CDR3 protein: CASQTGPEQYF
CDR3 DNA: TGTGCCAGCCAGACAGGGCCAGAGCAGTACTTC

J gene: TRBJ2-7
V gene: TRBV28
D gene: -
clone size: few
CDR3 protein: CASSDRRLYYEQYF
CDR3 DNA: TGTGCCAGCAGTGACAGACGACTGTACTACGAGCAGTACTTC

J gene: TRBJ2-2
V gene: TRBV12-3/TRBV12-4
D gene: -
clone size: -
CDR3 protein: CASIPDGVTGELFF
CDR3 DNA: TGTGCCAGCATTCCCGACGGAGTCACCGGGGAGCTGTTTTTT

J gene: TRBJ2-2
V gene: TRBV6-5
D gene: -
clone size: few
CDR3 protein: CASSYKGRNTGELFF
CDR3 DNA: TGTGCCAGCAGTTACAAAGGGAGGAACACCGGGGAGCTGTTTTTT

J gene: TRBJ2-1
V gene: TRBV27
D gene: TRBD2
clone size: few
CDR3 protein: CASSARLAGVRFSYNEQFF
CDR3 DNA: TGTGCCAGCAGTGCCCGACTAGCGGGAGTTAGGTTTTCGTACAATGAGCAGTTCTTC

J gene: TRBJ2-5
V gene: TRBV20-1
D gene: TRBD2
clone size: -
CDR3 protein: CSAKGLAGVQETQYF
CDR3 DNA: TGCAGTGCTAAGGGACTAGCGGGAGTCCAAGAGACCCAGTACTTC

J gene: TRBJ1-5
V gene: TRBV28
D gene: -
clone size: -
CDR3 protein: CASSFLGRNSNQPQHF
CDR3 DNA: TGTGCCAGCAGTTTTCTTGGGCGGAATAGCAATCAGCCCCAGCATTTT

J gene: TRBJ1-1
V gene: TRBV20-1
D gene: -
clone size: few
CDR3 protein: CSARLLGGADTEAFF
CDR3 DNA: TGCAGTGCTAGACTCCTGGGGGGGGCAGACACTGAAGCTTTCTTT